The clone carrying this TCR beta chain was picked up many times. Its specificity is not known. The data derive from a study of T cells in Graves' hyperthyroidism and ophthalmopathy. The study's findings and limits: For ophthalmopathy, model prediction preceded onset by a median roughly 5.9 months.

Germline values: CDR1 SQVTM, CDR2 ANQGSEA. CDR3 length: 10 residues. V lost 7 bases to trimming and J lost 4 bases, with 7 bases between them. Amplification yielded TCR beta CDR3 regions, with RNA transcripts as the source. HTBI primers were employed in a first-round RT-PCR of the TCR CDR3. TCRdb re-called the multiplex PCR reads through MiXCR, storing one row per CDR3 protein. The repertoire includes 240,000 or so distinct CDR3 sequences, roughly 15% of them detected once, and 28% sits in the top ten. The chain joins TRBV29-1 to TRBJ1-1; D not certain. Sequencing was carried out using blood. This TCR came from a woman aged 18 to 35 with Graves' ophthalmopathy. CDR3 in amino acids: CSAEVTEAFF. The CDR3, as DNA: TGCAGCGCGGAGGTCACTGAAGCTTTCTTT.